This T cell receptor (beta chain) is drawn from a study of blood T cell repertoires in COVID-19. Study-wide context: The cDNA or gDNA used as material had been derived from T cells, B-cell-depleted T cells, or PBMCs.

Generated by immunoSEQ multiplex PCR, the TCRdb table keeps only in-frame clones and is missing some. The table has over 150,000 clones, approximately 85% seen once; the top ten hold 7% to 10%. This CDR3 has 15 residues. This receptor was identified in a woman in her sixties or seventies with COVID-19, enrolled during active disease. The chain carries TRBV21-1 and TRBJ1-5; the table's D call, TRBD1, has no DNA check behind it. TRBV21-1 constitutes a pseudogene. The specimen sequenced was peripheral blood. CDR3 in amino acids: CASSRRDSKNQPQHF. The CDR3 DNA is TGTGCCAGCAGCAGGCGTGACAGTAAGAATCAGCCCCAGCATTTT.